This TCR beta chain appears in the sequencing data of a study of T cells in Graves' hyperthyroidism and ophthalmopathy. TCR beta CDR3 sequences were amplified from RNA transcripts. An initial round of RT-PCR targeting the TCR CDR3 relied on the HTBI primer set. TCRdb redid the calling of the multiplex PCR reads with MiXCR, one entry per CDR3 protein. Among about 620,000 distinct CDR3 sequences listed, about 16% were seen once. Germline V gene lookup returns CDR1 MNHEY and CDR2 SMNVEV (reference sequence). The CDR3 contains 15 residues. This clonotype was counted only a few times. Its antigen is as yet unknown. This sequence may be a read error, since a much larger clone differs from it by one base. The study, taken as a whole, reports: Also found in blood were most expanded thyroid clonotypes above 0.001.

The TCR comes from a woman aged 25 to 39 with Graves' hyperthyroidism. The gene calls are TRBV27 and TRBJ2-5, with 9 bases that match TRBD1. The sample taken for sequencing was blood. The CDR3 DNA follows: TGTGCCCGCAGTTTACTCGGGACAGGGAAAGAGACCCAGTACTTC. Translated: CARSLLGTGKETQYF.